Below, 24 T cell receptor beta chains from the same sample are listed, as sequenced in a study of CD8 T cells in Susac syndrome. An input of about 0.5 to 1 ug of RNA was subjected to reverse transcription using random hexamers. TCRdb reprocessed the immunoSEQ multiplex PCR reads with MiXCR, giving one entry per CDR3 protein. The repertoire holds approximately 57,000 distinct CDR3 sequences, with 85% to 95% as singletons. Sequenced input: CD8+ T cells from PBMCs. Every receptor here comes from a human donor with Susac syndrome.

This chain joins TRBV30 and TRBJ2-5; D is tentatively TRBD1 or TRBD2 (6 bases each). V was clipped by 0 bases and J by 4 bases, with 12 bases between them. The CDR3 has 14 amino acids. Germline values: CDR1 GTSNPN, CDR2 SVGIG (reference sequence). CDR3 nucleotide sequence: TGTGCCTGGAGTGTCCCCAGGGGAGGAGAGACCCAGTACTTC. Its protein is CAWSVPRGGETQYF.

CDR3 region: CASSYSNSGGQPQHF. In nucleotides, the CDR3 is TGTGCCAGCAGTTACTCGAACTCAGGGGGTCAGCCCCAGCATTTT. V and J are TRBV6-6 and TRBJ1-5, with TRBD1 matching 7 bases. The CDR3 runs to 15 residues. Germline loops: CDR1 MNHNY, CDR2 SVGAGI (reference sequence). V was pared by 0 bases and J by 6 bases, with 5 bases of the junction left unmatched.

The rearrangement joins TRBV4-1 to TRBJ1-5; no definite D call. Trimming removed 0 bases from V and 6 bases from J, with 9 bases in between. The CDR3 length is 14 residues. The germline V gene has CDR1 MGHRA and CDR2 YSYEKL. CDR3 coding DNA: TGCGCCAGCAGCCAAGAACGGGAGGGTCAGCCCCAGCATTTT. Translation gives CASSQEREGQPQHF.

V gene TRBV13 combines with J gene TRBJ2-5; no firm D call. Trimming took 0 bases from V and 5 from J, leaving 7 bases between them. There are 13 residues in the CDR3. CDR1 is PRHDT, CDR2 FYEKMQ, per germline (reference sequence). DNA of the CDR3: TGTGCCAGCAGCTTAGGCCATCTGGAGACCCAGTACTTC. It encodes CASSLGHLETQYF. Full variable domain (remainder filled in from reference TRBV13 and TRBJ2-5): AAGVIQSPRHLIKEKRETATLKCYPIPRHDTVYWYQQGPGQDPQFLISFYEKMQSDKGSIPDRFSAQQFSDYHSELNMSSLELGDSALYFCASSLGHLETQYFGPGTRLLVL.

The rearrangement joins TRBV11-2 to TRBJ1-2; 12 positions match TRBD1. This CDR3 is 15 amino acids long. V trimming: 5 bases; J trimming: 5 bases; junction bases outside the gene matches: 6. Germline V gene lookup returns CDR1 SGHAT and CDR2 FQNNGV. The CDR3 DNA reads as TGTGCCAGCAGCGTTGGGACAGGGGGCGCATATGGCTACACCTTC. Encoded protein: CASSVGTGGAYGYTF.

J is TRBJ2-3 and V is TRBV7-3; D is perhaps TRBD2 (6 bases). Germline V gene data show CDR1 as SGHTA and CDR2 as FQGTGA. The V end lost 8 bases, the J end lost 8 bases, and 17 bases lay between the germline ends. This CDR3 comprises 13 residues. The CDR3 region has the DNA TGTGCCAGCTCCCCGGGTGGGGGAGGTACGCAGTATTTT. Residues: CASSPGGGGTQYF.

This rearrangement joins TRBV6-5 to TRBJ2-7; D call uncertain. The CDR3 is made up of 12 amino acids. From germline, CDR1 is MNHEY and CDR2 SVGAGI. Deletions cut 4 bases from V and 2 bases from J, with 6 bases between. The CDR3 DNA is TGTGCCAGCAGTTCCCATGCCTACGAGCAGTACTTC. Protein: CASSSHAYEQYF.

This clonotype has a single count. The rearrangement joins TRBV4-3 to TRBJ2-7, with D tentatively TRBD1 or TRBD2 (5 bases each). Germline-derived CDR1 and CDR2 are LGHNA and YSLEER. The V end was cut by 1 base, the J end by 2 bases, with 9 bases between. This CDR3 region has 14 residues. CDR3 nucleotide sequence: TGCGCCAGCAGCCAAGGAGTGGGACCCTACGAGCAGTACTTC. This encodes CASSQGVGPYEQYF.

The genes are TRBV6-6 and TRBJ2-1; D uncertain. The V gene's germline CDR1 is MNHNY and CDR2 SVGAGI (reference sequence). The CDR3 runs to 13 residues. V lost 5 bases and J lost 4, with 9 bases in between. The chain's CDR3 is CASSMGSYNEQFF. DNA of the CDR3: TGTGCCAGCAGTATGGGATCTTACAATGAGCAGTTCTTC.

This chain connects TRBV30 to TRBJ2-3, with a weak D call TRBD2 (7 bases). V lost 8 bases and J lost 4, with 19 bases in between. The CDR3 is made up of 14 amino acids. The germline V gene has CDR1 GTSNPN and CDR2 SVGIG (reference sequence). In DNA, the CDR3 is TGTGCCAGTGAATGGGGGGGCTTGGCAGATACGCAGTATTTT. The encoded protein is CASEWGGLADTQYF.

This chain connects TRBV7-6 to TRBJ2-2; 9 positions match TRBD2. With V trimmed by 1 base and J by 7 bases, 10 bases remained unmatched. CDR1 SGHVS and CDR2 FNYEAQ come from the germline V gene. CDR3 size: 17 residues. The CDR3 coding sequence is TGTGCCAGCAGCTTAGGTGGTAGCGGGGGTGTCGGCGGGGAGCTGTTTTTT. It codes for CASSLGGSGGVGGELFF.

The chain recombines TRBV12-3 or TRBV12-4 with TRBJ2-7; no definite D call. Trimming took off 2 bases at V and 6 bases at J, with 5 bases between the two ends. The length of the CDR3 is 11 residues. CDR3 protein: CASSLLAEQYF. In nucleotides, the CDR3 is TGTGCCAGCAGTTTATTGGCCGAGCAGTACTTC.

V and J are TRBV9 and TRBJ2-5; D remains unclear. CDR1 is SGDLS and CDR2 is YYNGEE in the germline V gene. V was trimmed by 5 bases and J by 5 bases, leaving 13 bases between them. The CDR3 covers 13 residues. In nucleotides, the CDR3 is TGTGCCAGCAGTACCCTTATTGGGGAGACCCAGTACTTC. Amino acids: CASSTLIGETQYF.

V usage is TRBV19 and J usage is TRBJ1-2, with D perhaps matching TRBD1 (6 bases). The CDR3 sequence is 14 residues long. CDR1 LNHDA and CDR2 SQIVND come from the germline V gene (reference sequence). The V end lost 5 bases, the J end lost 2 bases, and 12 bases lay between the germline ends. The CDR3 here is CASSFTTGNYGYTF. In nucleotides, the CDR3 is TGTGCCAGTAGTTTCACGACAGGCAACTATGGCTACACCTTC.

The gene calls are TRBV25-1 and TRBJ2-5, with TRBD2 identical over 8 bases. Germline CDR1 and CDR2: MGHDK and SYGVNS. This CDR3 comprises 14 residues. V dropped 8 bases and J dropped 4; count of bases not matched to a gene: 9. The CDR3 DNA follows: TGTGCCAGCGGCATAACTAGCGGTACAGAGACCCAGTACTTC. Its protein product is CASGITSGTETQYF.

Written as DNA, the CDR3 is TGTGCCAGCAGCCACCGGGACCAGCGTCAGGAGCAGTTCTTC. It is translated as CASSHRDQRQEQFF. The V and J genes are TRBV9 and TRBJ2-1; either TRBD1 or TRBD2 may fit D (5 bases each). V was shortened by 4 bases and J by 10 bases, with 18 bases between the two germline ends. The CDR3 runs to 14 residues. CDR1 is SGDLS, CDR2 YYNGEE, per germline.

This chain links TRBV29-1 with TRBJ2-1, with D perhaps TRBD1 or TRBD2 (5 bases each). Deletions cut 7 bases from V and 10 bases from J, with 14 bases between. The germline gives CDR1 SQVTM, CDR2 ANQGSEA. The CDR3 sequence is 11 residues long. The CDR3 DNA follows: TGCAGCGCCACAAAGGGGAGAGAGCAGTTCTTC. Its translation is CSATKGREQFF.

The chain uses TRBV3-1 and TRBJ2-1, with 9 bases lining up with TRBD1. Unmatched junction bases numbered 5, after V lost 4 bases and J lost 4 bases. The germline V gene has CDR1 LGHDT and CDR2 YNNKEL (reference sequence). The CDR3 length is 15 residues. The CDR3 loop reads CASSPGQGLYNEQFF. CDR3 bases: TGTGCCAGCAGCCCGGGACAGGGTTTGTACAATGAGCAGTTCTTC.

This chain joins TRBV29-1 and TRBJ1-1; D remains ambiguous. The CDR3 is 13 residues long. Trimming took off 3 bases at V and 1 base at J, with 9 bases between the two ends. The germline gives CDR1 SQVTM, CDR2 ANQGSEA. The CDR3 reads CSVEKESNTEAFF. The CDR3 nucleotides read TGCAGCGTTGAGAAGGAATCGAACACTGAAGCTTTCTTT.

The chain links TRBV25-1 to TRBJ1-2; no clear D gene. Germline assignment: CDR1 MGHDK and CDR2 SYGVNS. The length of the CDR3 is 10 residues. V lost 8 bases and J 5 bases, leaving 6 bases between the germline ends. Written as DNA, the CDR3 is TGTGCCAGCTCCCGGTATGGCTACACCTTC. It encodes CASSRYGYTF.

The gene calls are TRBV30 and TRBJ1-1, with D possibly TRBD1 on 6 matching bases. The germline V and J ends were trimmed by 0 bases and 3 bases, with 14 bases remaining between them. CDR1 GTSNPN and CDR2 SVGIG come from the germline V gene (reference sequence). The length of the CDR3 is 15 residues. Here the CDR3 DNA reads TGTGCCTGGAGTGTAGAGGACAGCTTGTACACTGAAGCTTTCTTT. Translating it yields CAWSVEDSLYTEAFF.

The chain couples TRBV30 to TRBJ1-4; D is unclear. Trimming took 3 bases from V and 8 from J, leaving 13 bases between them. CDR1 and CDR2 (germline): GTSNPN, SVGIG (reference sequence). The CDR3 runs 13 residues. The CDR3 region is CAWREVYGEKLFF. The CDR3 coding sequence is TGTGCCTGGAGGGAGGTCTACGGGGAAAAACTGTTTTTT.

The CDR3 is CSALRKGRETQYF. The CDR3 DNA reads TGCAGTGCCTTACGGAAGGGTCGAGAGACCCAGTACTTC. The rearrangement links TRBV20-1 to TRBJ2-5, with no clear D. The ends were cut back, 6 bases at V and 4 bases at J, with 15 bases in the middle. The CDR3 consists of 13 residues. Germline loops: CDR1 DFQATT, CDR2 SNEGSKA (reference sequence).

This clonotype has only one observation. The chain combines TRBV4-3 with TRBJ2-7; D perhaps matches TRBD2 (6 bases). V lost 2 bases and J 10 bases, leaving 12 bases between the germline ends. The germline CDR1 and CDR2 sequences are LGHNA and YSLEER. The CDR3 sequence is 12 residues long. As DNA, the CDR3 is TGCGCCAGCAGCCAACCTAACGGGACTCAGTACTTC. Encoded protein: CASSQPNGTQYF.